These T cell receptor beta chains were read from a single sample in a study of T-cell reconstitution after alpha-beta-depleted transplantation in children. TCRdb recomputed calls from the PCR reads with MiXCR, one row per CDR3 protein. The table records just over 350,000 distinct CDR3 sequences, roughly 14% of them present only once. The source was PBMCs, collected from the stem cell graft. Receptor source: a human donor who donated a stem cell graft to a child with Fanconi anemia. Both conserved end residues are part of each CDR3. A D gene is named only where the DNA matches it firmly. Expanded clones get a size class; other rows say once, few or many, or leave the size out.

size: few; J: TRBJ2-3; length: 16; V: TRBV4-1; D: TRBD2; CDR3: CASSQVEAGGWDTQYF; DNA: TGCGCCAGCAGCCAAGTAGAAGCGGGGGGCTGGGATACGCAGTATTTT
size: NA; J: TRBJ2-7; length: 14; V: TRBV27; D: NA; CDR3: CASSPSPGTREQYF; DNA: TGTGCCAGCAGTCCCTCACCCGGGACTCGCGAGCAGTACTTC
size: many; J: TRBJ2-7; length: 13; V: TRBV6-1; D: TRBD1; CDR3: CASRQTGMGEQYF; DNA: TGTGCCAGCAGGCAGACAGGGATGGGCGAGCAGTACTTC
size: NA; J: TRBJ2-3; length: 15; V: TRBV7-9; D: NA; CDR3: CASSLPPAPPDTQYF; DNA: TGTGCCAGCAGCTTACCCCCAGCACCCCCAGATACGCAGTATTTT
size: few; J: TRBJ2-7; length: 14; V: TRBV12-3/TRBV12-4; D: NA; CDR3: CASRSGTSAYEQYF; DNA: TGTGCCAGCAGGTCCGGGACATCTGCCTACGAGCAGTACTTC
size: NA; J: TRBJ2-2; length: 14; V: TRBV10-3; D: NA; CDR3: CAISGQENTGELFF; DNA: TGTGCCATCAGTGGACAAGAGAACACCGGGGAGCTGTTTTTT
size: NA; J: TRBJ1-6; length: 14; V: TRBV28; D: TRBD1; CDR3: CASSLRDRGAPLHF; DNA: TGTGCCAGCAGTTTACGGGACAGGGGGGCACCCCTCCACTTT
size: NA; J: TRBJ1-2; length: 16; V: TRBV20-1; D: NA; CDR3: CSARGNMPKELYGYTF; DNA: TGCAGTGCTAGGGGTAATATGCCGAAGGAGCTCTATGGCTACACCTTC
size: few; J: TRBJ2-1; length: 15; V: TRBV5-6; D: NA; CDR3: CASSFLDTVVNEQFF; DNA: TGTGCCAGCAGCTTTTTGGACACGGTGGTCAATGAGCAGTTCTTC
size: NA; J: TRBJ1-1; length: 11; V: TRBV5-1; D: TRBD1; CDR3: CASSEQGGAFF; DNA: TGCGCCAGCAGCGAACAGGGGGGAGCTTTCTTT
size: many; J: TRBJ2-1; length: 15; V: TRBV7-8; D: TRBD2; CDR3: CASSSGTSGRFEQFF; DNA: TGTGCCAGCAGCTCCGGGACTAGCGGGAGATTTGAGCAGTTCTTC
size: NA; J: TRBJ2-1; length: 11; V: TRBV28; D: TRBD2; CDR3: CASSFGLAVNF; DNA: TGTGCCAGCAGTTTTGGACTAGCGGTGAACTTC
size: many; J: TRBJ2-2; length: 13; V: TRBV29-1; D: TRBD1; CDR3: CSGRQGWAGELFF; DNA: TGCAGCGGGCGACAGGGGTGGGCCGGGGAGCTGTTTTTT
size: many; J: TRBJ2-2; length: 18; V: TRBV21-1; D: NA; CDR3: CASSKGPGDPKNTGELFF; DNA: TGTGCCAGCAGCAAAGGTCCGGGCGACCCCAAGAACACCGGGGAGCTGTTTTTT
size: few; J: TRBJ2-5; length: 14; V: TRBV4-2; D: NA; CDR3: CASSSGVQEETQYF; DNA: TGTGCCAGCAGCTCAGGAGTCCAAGAAGAGACCCAGTACTTC
size: many; J: TRBJ1-2; length: 13; V: TRBV6-2/TRBV6-3; D: NA; CDR3: CASLKQGLYGYTF; DNA: TGTGCCAGCTTGAAACAGGGTCTCTATGGCTACACCTTC
size: many; J: TRBJ2-2; length: 14; V: TRBV4-1; D: NA; CDR3: CASSQEGDTGELFF; DNA: TGCGCCAGCAGCCAAGAGGGGGACACCGGGGAGCTGTTTTTT
size: many; J: TRBJ2-3; length: 14; V: TRBV29-1; D: NA; CDR3: CSVKGWGLTDTQYF; DNA: TGCAGCGTTAAAGGGTGGGGACTCACAGATACGCAGTATTTT
size: NA; J: TRBJ1-6; length: 13; V: TRBV20-1; D: NA; CDR3: CSSEGGGNSPLHF; DNA: TGCAGTTCTGAAGGAGGGGGTAATTCACCCCTCCACTTT
size: few; J: TRBJ2-7; length: 17; V: TRBV11-2; D: NA; CDR3: CASSDQLGNGYLYEQYF; DNA: TGTGCCAGCAGCGATCAATTGGGGAACGGGTATCTGTACGAGCAGTACTTC
size: many; J: TRBJ1-1; length: 13; V: TRBV20-1; D: NA; CDR3: CSARVGGLTEAFF; DNA: TGCAGTGCTAGAGTGGGGGGATTGACTGAAGCTTTCTTT
size: many; J: TRBJ2-1; length: 15; V: TRBV5-1; D: TRBD2; CDR3: CASSLSSGGWDEQFF; DNA: TGCGCCAGCAGCTTGTCTAGCGGGGGATGGGATGAGCAGTTCTTC
size: few; J: TRBJ1-2; length: 13; V: TRBV27; D: NA; CDR3: CASSLSGLDGYTF; DNA: TGTGCCAGCAGTTTATCCGGGCTAGATGGCTACACCTTC
size: many; J: TRBJ1-5; length: 14; V: TRBV10-2; D: NA; CDR3: CASSEGRGMEPQHF; DNA: TGCGCCAGCAGTGAGGGGAGAGGGATGGAGCCCCAGCATTTT
size: few; J: TRBJ1-5; length: 14; V: TRBV21-1; D: NA; CDR3: CARGTGMDNQPQHF; DNA: TGTGCCAGGGGGACAGGGATGGACAATCAGCCCCAGCATTTT
size: few; J: TRBJ2-3; length: 14; V: TRBV7-9; D: NA; CDR3: CASSPYSGGDTQYF; DNA: TGTGCCAGCAGCCCCTACTCAGGAGGGGATACGCAGTATTTT
size: NA; J: TRBJ2-7; length: 14; V: TRBV3-1; D: NA; CDR3: CASSQNYRSYEQYF; DNA: TGTGCCAGCAGCCAAAATTACAGGAGCTACGAGCAGTACTTC
size: few; J: TRBJ1-2; length: 13; V: TRBV6-1; D: NA; CDR3: CASSSGQSLGYTF; DNA: TGTGCCAGCAGCTCCGGACAGTCGCTGGGCTACACCTTC
size: NA; J: TRBJ2-1; length: 14; V: TRBV20-1; D: NA; CDR3: CSARPRSSGNEQFF; DNA: TGCAGTGCTAGGCCTCGATCCTCGGGGAATGAGCAGTTCTTC
size: NA; J: TRBJ2-7; length: 14; V: TRBV5-5; D: TRBD1; CDR3: CASSLGTVLREQYF; DNA: TGTGCCAGCAGCTTAGGGACAGTTCTCAGGGAGCAGTACTTC
size: few; J: TRBJ2-2; length: 12; V: TRBV6-2/TRBV6-3; D: NA; CDR3: CACKVFTGELFF; DNA: TGTGCCTGTAAAGTATTCACCGGGGAGCTGTTTTTT
size: NA; J: TRBJ2-5; length: 14; V: TRBV6-1; D: TRBD2; CDR3: CASTNSGTKETQYF; DNA: TGTGCCAGCACTAATTCCGGGACTAAAGAGACCCAGTACTTC
size: many; J: TRBJ1-1; length: 14; V: TRBV10-3; D: NA; CDR3: CAISESGGSAEAFF; DNA: TGTGCCATCAGTGAGTCGGGAGGTTCGGCTGAAGCTTTCTTT
size: many; J: TRBJ2-3; length: 17; V: TRBV7-2; D: TRBD1; CDR3: CASSLGTGRSWADTQYF; DNA: TGTGCCAGCAGCCTTGGGACAGGGAGATCCTGGGCAGATACGCAGTATTTT
size: NA; J: TRBJ1-5; length: 13; V: TRBV6-6; D: NA; CDR3: CASIHQLDQPQHF; DNA: TGTGCCAGCATCCACCAGCTGGATCAGCCCCAGCATTTT
size: NA; J: TRBJ1-2; length: 12; V: TRBV20-1; D: TRBD1; CDR3: CSARSWTGEDTF; DNA: TGCAGTGCTAGATCCTGGACAGGGGAGGACACCTTC
size: few; J: TRBJ2-2; length: 16; V: TRBV6-5; D: NA; CDR3: CASSLGTSGITGELFF; DNA: TGTGCCAGCAGTTTAGGGACTTCGGGGATTACTGGGGAGCTGTTTTTT
size: many; J: TRBJ1-1; length: 13; V: TRBV12-3/TRBV12-4; D: NA; CDR3: CASSLDLGTEAFF; DNA: TGTGCCAGCAGCTTAGATTTGGGCACTGAAGCTTTCTTT
size: many; J: TRBJ2-4; length: 14; V: TRBV18; D: NA; CDR3: CASSRPGDKNIQYF; DNA: TGTGCCAGCTCCCGGCCGGGGGACAAAAACATTCAGTACTTC
size: NA; J: TRBJ2-2; length: 16; V: TRBV5-5; D: TRBD1; CDR3: CASSSGGQADTGELFF; DNA: TGTGCCAGCAGCTCGGGTGGACAGGCTGACACCGGGGAGCTGTTTTTT
size: few; J: TRBJ2-2; length: 17; V: TRBV20-1; D: NA; CDR3: CSARDYPRQGETGELFF; DNA: TGCAGTGCTAGAGATTACCCGAGGCAGGGAGAAACCGGGGAGCTGTTTTTT
size: NA; J: TRBJ2-5; length: 12; V: TRBV20-1; D: NA; CDR3: CSAGTVGETQYF; DNA: TGCAGTGCCGGGACGGTGGGGGAGACCCAGTACTTC
size: NA; J: TRBJ1-3; length: 16; V: TRBV5-4; D: NA; CDR3: CASSFGIRSSGNTIYF; DNA: TGTGCCAGCAGCTTTGGTATCCGGAGCTCTGGAAACACCATATATTTT
size: NA; J: TRBJ1-4; length: 15; V: TRBV19; D: NA; CDR3: CASSGAGTENEKLFF; DNA: TGTGCCAGTAGTGGTGCCGGGACGGAGAATGAAAAACTGTTTTTT
size: few; J: TRBJ1-5; length: 15; V: TRBV12-3/TRBV12-4; D: TRBD1; CDR3: CASSGSGGSNQPQHF; DNA: TGTGCCAGCAGCGGGTCAGGGGGAAGCAATCAGCCCCAGCATTTT
size: many; J: TRBJ2-3; length: 14; V: TRBV4-3; D: NA; CDR3: CASSQDLARDTQYF; DNA: TGCGCCAGCAGCCAAGATCTTGCGCGTGATACGCAGTATTTT
size: few; J: TRBJ2-2; length: 16; V: TRBV2; D: NA; CDR3: CASSEERPANTGELFF; DNA: TGTGCCAGCAGTGAAGAGCGTCCAGCAAACACCGGGGAGCTGTTTTTT
size: few; J: TRBJ2-1; length: 17; V: TRBV20-1; D: NA; CDR3: CSARDLAGDSLLNEQFF; DNA: TGCAGTGCTAGAGATCTAGCAGGGGACTCCCTTTTGAATGAGCAGTTCTTC
size: medium-sized; J: TRBJ2-3; length: 14; V: TRBV29-1; D: TRBD1; CDR3: CSVEGDSGTDTQYF; DNA: TGCAGCGTTGAAGGGGACAGTGGCACAGATACGCAGTATTTT